This T cell receptor (beta chain) was captured in a study of T-cell reconstitution after alpha-beta-depleted transplantation in children. Unique molecular identifiers were used to barcode this TCRbeta library. A single record per CDR3 protein comes from TCRdb applying MiXCR to the PCR reads. The sample comprises under 750,000 distinct CDR3 sequences, more than 20% of which are singletons, and 12% to 15% rests with the top ten. V lost 6 bases, J lost 8 bases, and 22 bases lay in between. Germline V gene data show CDR1 as DFQATT and CDR2 as SNEGSKA (reference sequence). This CDR3 has 15 amino acids. This chain links TRBV20-1 with TRBJ1-4; D gene uncertain. Sequenced material: PBMCs, mostly from graft donor cells, taken 360 days after TCRalphabeta/CD19-depleted stem cell transplant. The sequence was obtained from a boy under three years old who had a stem cell transplant for acute myeloid leukemia, so the T cells may come from the graft donor. For the CDR3, the DNA is TGCAGTGCCCTACGTGAAGCCCACTCGGGGGAAAAACTGTTTTTT. This sequence encodes CSALREAHSGEKLFF.